This TCR beta chain was sequenced during a study of CD8 T cells in Susac syndrome. The RNA, roughly 0.45 to 1 ug, was put through reverse transcription using random hexamers. MiXCR, applied by TCRdb to the immunoSEQ multiplex PCR reads, yields one record per CDR3 protein. The data contain over 80,000 distinct CDR3 sequences, about 93% of them singletons. With 0 bases clipped from V and 6 bases from J, the junction kept 7 bases outside the gene matches. Germline CDR1 and CDR2: LGHNA and YSLEER. This CDR3 has 16 residues. This clonotype originated in a human donor with Susac syndrome. The sequenced sample was CD8+ T cells from PBMCs. The V call is TRBV4-3, the J call TRBJ2-7; 11 nucleotides match TRBD1. CDR3 DNA: TGCGCCAGCAGCCAAGATGGGGGACAGGGGGTCTCCGAGCAGTACTTC. Encoded protein: CASSQDGGQGVSEQYF.